The T cell receptor beta chain described here comes from a study of T cells in Graves' hyperthyroidism and ophthalmopathy. Overall study results and limits: The model foresaw ophthalmopathy a median around 6 months prior to onset.

Germline V lookup: CDR1 GTSNPN, CDR2 SVGIG (reference sequence). CDR3 length: 13 amino acids. V was trimmed by 1 base and J by 4 bases, leaving 8 bases between them. Exclusion criteria comprised uncontrolled infection, other autoimmune disease, pregnancy or lactation. TCR beta CDR3 regions were amplified from RNA. Carried out on the TCR CDR3, a first-round RT-PCR used the HTBI primer set. One entry per CDR3 protein results from TCRdb running MiXCR on the multiplex PCR reads. The sample lists fewer than 750,000 distinct CDR3 sequences; roughly 14% were seen once. Regarding this clonotype: The antigen remains undetermined.

This receptor was taken from a woman in her forties with Graves' ophthalmopathy. This chain links TRBV30 with TRBJ1-5, with D perhaps TRBD1 (6 bases). The sample was blood. Written as DNA, the CDR3 is TGTGCCTGGAGTGGTACAGGGAATCAGCCCCAGCATTTT. Translating it yields CAWSGTGNQPQHF.